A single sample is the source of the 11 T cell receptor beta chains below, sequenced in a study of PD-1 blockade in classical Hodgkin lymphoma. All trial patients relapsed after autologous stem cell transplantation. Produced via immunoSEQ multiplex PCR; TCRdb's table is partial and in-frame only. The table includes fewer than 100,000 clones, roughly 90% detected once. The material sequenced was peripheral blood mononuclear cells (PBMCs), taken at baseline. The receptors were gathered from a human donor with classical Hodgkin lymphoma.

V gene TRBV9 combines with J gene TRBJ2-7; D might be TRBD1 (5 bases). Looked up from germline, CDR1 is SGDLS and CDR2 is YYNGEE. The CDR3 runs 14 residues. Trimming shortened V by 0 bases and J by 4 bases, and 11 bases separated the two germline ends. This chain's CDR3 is CASSVDNRNYEQYF. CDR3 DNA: TGTGCCAGCAGCGTAGATAACAGGAATTACGAGCAGTACTTC.

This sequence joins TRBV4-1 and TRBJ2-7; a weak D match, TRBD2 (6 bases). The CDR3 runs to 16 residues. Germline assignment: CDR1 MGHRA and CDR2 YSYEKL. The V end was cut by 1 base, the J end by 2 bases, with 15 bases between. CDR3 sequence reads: CASSQVAGRGAYEQYF. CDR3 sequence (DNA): TGCGCCAGCAGCCAAGTTGCAGGGCGCGGGGCCTACGAGCAGTACTTC.

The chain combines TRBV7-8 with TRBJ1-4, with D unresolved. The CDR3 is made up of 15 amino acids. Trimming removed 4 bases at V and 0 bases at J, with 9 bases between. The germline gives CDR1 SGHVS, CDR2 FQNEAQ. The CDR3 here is CASSSRRSTNEKLFF. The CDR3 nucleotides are TGTGCCAGCAGCTCGCGCCGATCAACTAATGAAAAACTGTTTTTT.

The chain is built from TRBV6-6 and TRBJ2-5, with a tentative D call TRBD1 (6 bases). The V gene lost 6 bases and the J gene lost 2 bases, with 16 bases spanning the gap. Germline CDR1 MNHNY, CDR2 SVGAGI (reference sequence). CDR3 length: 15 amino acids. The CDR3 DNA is TGTGCCAGCAGGGAAACCGGGACAAGACAAGAGACCCAGTACTTC. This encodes CASRETGTRQETQYF.

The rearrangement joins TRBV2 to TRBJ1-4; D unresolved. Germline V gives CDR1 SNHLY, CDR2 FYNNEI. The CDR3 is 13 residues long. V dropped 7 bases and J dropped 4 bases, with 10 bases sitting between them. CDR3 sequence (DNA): TGTGCCAGCATTACCGGATATAATGAAAAACTGTTTTTT. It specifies CASITGYNEKLFF. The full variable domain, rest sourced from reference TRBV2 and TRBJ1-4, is EPEVTQTPSHQVTQMGQEVILRCVPISNHLYFYWYRQILGQKVEFLVSFYNNEISEKSEIFDDQFSVERPDGSNFTLKIRSTKLEDSAMYFCASITGYNEKLFFGSGTQLSVL.

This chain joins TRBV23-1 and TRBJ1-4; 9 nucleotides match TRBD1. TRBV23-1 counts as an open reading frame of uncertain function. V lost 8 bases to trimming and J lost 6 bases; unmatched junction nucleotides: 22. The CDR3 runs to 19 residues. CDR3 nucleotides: TGCGCCAGCTCCTCAAATCCACCCGGGACAGGGAGTCCTCATGAAAAACTGTTTTTT. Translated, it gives CASSSNPPGTGSPHEKLFF.

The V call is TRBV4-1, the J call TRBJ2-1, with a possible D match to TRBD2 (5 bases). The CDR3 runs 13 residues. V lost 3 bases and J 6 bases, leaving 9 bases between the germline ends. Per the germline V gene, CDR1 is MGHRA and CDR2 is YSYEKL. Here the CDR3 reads CASSHRLANEQFF. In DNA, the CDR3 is TGCGCCAGCAGCCATCGTCTAGCCAATGAGCAGTTCTTC.

This CDR3 is CASSQDGLGSGYEQYF. The DNA for the CDR3 is TGTGCCAGCAGCCAAGACGGTTTGGGGAGCGGCTACGAGCAGTACTTC. This rearrangement joins TRBV4-2 to TRBJ2-7; possible D gene TRBD2, 5 bases. The CDR3 spans 16 residues. Germline values: CDR1 LGHNA, CDR2 YNFKEQ. Trimming removed 0 bases at V and 3 bases at J, with 15 bases between.

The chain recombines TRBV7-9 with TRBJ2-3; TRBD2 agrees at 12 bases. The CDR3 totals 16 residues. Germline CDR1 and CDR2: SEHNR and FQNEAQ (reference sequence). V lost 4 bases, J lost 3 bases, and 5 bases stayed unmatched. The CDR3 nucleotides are TGTGCCAGCAGCTCCCTAGCGGGAGGGAAGACAGATACGCAGTATTTT. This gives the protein CASSSLAGGKTDTQYF. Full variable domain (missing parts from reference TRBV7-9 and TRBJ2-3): DTGVSQNPRHKITKRGQNVTFRCDPISEHNRLYWYRQTLGQGPEFLTYFQNEAQLEKSRLLSDRFSAERPKGSFSTLEIQRTEQGDSAMYLCASSSLAGGKTDTQYFGPGTRLTVL.

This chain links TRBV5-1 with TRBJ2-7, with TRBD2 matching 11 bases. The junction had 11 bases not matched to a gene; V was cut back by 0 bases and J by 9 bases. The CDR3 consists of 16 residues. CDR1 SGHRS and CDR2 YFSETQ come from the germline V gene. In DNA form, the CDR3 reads TGCGCCAGCAGCTTGGATGCCGGGCTAGCGGGAGGAGGGCAGTACTTC. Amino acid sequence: CASSLDAGLAGGGQYF.

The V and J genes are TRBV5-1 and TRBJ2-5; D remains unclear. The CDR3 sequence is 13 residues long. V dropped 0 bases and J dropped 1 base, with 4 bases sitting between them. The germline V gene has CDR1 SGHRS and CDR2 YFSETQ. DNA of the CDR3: TGCGCCAGCAGCTTGGGTATCCAAGAGACCCAGTACTTC. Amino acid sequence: CASSLGIQETQYF.